This TCR beta chain was profiled in a study of tumor-infiltrating lymphocytes in localized non-small cell lung cancer. This table comes from immunoSEQ multiplex PCR, and its TCRdb copy is limited to in-frame clones, with some not included. The data hold some 15,000 clones, with approximately 69% observed a single time. Germline loops: CDR1 MNHEY, CDR2 SVGAGI. There are 13 residues in the CDR3. Between the trimmed V and J ends, which lost 6 bases and 1 base, there was a span of 10 bases. The gene calls are TRBV6-5 and TRBJ2-7; D remains unclear. The TCR originated in a human donor with non-small cell lung cancer. The sample comprised lung tumor tissue. The CDR3 loop is CASRDPRSYEQYF. DNA of the CDR3: TGTGCCAGCAGAGACCCGAGATCCTACGAGCAGTACTTC.